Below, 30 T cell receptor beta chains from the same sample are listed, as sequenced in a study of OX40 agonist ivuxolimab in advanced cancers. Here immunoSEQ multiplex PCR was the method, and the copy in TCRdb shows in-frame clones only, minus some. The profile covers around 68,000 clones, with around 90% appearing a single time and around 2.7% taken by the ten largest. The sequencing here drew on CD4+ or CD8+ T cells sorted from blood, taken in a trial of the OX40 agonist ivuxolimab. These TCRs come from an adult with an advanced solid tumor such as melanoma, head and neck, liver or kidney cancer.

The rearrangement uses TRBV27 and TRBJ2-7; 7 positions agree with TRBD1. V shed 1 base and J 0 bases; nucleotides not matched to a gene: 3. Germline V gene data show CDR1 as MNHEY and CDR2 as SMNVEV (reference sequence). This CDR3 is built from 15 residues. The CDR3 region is CASSLFGTASYEQYF. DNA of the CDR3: TGTGCCAGCAGTTTATTCGGGACAGCCTCCTACGAGCAGTACTTC.

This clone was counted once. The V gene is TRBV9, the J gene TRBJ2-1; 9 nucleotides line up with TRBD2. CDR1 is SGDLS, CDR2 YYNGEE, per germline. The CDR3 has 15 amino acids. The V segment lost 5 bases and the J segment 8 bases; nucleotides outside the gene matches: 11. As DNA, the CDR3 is TGTGCCAGCAGTTATAGCGGGGGTGCTTGGGATGAGCAGTTCTTC. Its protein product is CASSYSGGAWDEQFF.

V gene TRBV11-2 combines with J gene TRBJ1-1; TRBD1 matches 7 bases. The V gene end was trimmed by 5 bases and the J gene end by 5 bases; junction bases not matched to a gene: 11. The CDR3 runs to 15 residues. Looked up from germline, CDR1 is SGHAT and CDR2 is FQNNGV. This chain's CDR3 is CASSQSYRGDTEAFF. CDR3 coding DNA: TGTGCCAGCAGCCAATCGTACAGGGGCGATACTGAAGCTTTCTTT.

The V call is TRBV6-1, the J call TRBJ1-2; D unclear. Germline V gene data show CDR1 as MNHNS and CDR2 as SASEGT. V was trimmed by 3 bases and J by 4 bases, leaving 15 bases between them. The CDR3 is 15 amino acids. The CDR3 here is CASSDPWERSYGYTF. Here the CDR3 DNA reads TGTGCCAGCAGTGACCCCTGGGAGCGATCCTATGGCTACACCTTC.

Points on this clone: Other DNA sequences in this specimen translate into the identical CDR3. DNA of the CDR3: TGTGCCAGCAGTTTAGCAGACACCTTTTTCTATGGCTACACCTTC. It translates to CASSLADTFFYGYTF. The J gene is TRBJ1-2, the V gene TRBV28, with no clear D. Germline assignment: CDR1 MDHEN and CDR2 SYDVKM. V was cut by 2 bases and J by 4 bases, with 14 bases left in between. The CDR3 length is 15 residues.

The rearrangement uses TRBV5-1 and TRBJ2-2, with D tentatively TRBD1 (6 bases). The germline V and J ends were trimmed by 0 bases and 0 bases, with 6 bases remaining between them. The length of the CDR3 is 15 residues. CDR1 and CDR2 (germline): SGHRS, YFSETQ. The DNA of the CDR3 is TGCGCCAGCAGCTTGGGGACAGCGAACACCGGGGAGCTGTTTTTT. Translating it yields CASSLGTANTGELFF.

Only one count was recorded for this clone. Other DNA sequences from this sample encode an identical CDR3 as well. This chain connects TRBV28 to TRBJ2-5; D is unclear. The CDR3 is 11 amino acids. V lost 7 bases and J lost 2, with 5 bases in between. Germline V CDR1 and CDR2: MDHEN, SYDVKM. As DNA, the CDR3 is TGTGCCAGCATGGCACAAGAGACCCAGTACTTC. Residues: CASMAQETQYF.

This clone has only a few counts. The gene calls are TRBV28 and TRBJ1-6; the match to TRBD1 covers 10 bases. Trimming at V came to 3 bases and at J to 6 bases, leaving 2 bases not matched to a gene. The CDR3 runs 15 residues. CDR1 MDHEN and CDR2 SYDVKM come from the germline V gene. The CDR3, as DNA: TGTGCCAGCAGTTTGTGGGACAGGGGTAATTCACCCCTCCACTTT. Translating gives CASSLWDRGNSPLHF.

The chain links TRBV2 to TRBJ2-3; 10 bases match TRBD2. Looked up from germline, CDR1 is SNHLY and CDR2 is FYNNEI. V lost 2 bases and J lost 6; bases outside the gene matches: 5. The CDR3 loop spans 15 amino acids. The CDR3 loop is CASSENLLAGDTQYF. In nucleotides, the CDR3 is TGTGCCAGCAGTGAAAATCTACTAGCGGGGGATACGCAGTATTTT.

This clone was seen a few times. The CDR3 loop reads CASRTGPRPEEKLFF. Written as DNA, the CDR3 is TGTGCCAGCAGAACGGGGCCTCGGCCGGAGGAAAAACTGTTTTTT. The J gene is TRBJ1-4, the V gene TRBV28, with TRBD1 as a possible D gene (5 bases). The CDR3 is 15 amino acids. From germline, CDR1 is MDHEN and CDR2 SYDVKM. The V gene lost 6 bases and the J gene lost 8 bases, with 19 bases spanning the gap.

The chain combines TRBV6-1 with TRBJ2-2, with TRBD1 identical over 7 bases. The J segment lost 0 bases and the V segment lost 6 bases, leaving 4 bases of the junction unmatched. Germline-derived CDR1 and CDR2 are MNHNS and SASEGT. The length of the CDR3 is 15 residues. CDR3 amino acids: CASSPGQPNTGELFF. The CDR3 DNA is TGTGCCAGCAGCCCGGGACAGCCGAACACCGGGGAGCTGTTTTTT.

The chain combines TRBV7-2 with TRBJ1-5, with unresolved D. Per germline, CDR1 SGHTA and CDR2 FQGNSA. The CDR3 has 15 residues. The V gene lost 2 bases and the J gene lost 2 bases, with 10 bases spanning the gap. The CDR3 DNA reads TGTGCCAGCAGCTTAACCACAAGGGGCAATCAGCCCCAGCATTTT. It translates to CASSLTTRGNQPQHF.

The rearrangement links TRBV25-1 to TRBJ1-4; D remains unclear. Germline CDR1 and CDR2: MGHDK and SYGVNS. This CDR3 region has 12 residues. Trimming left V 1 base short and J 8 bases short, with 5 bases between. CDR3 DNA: TGTGCCAGCAGTGAATCCGGAGAAAAACTGTTTTTT. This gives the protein CASSESGEKLFF.

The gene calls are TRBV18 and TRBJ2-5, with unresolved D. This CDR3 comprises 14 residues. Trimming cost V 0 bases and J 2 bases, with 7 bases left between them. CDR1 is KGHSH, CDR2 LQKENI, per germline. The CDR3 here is CASSPPSLQETQYF. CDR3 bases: TGTGCCAGCTCACCACCTTCATTACAAGAGACCCAGTACTTC.

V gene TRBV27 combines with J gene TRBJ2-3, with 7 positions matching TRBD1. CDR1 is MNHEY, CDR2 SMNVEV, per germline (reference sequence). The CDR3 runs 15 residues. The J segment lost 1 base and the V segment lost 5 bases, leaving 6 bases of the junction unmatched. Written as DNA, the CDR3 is TGTGCCAGCAGTCCCGGACAGGCTCGCACAGATACGCAGTATTTT. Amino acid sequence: CASSPGQARTDTQYF.

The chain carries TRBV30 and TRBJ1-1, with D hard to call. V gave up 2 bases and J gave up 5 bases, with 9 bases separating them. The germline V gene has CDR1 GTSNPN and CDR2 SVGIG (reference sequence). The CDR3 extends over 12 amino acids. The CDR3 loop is CAWSTSGTEAFF. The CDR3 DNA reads TGTGCCTGGAGTACTAGCGGTACTGAAGCTTTCTTT.

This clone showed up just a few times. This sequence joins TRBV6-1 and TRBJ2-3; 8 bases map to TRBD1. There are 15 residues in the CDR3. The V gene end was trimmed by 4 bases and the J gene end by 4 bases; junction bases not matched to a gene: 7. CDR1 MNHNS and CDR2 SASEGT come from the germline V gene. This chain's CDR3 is CASSVRQGIPDTQYF. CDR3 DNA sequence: TGTGCCAGCAGTGTCCGACAGGGGATCCCAGATACGCAGTATTTT.

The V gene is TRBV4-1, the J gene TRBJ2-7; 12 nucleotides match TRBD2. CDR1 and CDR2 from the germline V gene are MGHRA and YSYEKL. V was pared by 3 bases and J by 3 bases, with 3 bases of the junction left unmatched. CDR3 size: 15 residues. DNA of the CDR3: TGCGCCAGCAGCCAGGGGACTAGCGGGCTCTACGAGCAGTACTTC. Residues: CASSQGTSGLYEQYF.

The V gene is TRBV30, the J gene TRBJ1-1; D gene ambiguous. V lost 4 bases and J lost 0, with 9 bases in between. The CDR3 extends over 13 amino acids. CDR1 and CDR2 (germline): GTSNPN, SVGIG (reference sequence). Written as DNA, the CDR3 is TGTGCCTGGACCCGTCGGATGAACACTGAAGCTTTCTTT. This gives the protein CAWTRRMNTEAFF. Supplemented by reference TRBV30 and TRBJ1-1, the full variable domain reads SQTIHQWPATLVQPVGSPLSLECTVEGTSNPNLYWYRQAAGRGLQLLFYSVGIGQISSEVPQNLSASRPQDRQFILSSKKLLLSDSGFYLCAWTRRMNTEAFFGQGTRLTVV.

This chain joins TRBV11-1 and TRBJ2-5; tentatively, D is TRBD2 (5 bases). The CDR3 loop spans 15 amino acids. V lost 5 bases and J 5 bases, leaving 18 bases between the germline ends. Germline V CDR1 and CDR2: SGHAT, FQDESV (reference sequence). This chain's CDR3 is CASSRWVGSGETQYF. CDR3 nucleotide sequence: TGTGCCAGCAGCCGTTGGGTAGGGTCGGGGGAGACCCAGTACTTC.

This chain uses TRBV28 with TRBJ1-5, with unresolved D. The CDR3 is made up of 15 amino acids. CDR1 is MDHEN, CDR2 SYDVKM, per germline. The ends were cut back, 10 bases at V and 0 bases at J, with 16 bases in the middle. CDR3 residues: CATRAGGYSNQPQHF. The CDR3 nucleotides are TGTGCCACCCGAGCGGGCGGATATAGCAATCAGCCCCAGCATTTT.

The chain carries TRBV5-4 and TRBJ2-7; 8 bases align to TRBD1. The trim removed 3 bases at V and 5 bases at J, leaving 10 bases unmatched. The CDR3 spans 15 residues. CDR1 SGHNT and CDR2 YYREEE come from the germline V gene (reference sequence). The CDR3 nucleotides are TGTGCCAGCAGCTACCATTCGACAGGGGTAGACGAGCAGTACTTC. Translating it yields CASSYHSTGVDEQYF.

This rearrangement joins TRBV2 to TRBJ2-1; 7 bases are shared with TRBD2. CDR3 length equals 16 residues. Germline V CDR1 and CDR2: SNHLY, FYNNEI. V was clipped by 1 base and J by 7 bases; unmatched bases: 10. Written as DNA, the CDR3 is TGTGCCAGCAGTGAAGGGTTGGGAGCCGGGGGGAATGAGCAGTTCTTC. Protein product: CASSEGLGAGGNEQFF.

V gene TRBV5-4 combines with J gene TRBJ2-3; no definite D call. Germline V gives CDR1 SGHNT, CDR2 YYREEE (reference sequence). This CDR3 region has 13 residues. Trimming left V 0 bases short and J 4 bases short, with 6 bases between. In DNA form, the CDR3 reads TGTGCCAGCAGCTTGGAACTGGCAGATACGCAGTATTTT. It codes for CASSLELADTQYF.

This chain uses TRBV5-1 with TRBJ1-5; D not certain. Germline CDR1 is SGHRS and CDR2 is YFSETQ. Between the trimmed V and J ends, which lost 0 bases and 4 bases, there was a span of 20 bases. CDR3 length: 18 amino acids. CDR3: CASSLAPGNSVNNQPQHF. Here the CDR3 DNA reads TGCGCCAGCAGCTTGGCACCGGGGAACAGCGTGAATAATCAGCCCCAGCATTTT.

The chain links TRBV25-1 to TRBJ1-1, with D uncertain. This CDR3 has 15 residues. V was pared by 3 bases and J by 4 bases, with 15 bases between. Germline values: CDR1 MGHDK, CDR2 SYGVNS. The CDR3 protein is CASSDQTRAGTEAFF. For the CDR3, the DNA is TGTGCCAGCAGTGATCAAACTCGGGCGGGCACTGAAGCTTTCTTT.

For the CDR3, the DNA is TGTGCCAGCAGCTTGCTAGCGGGAGGCGGTGAGCAGTTCTTC. It encodes CASSLLAGGGEQFF. The J gene is TRBJ2-1, the V gene TRBV5-5; TRBD2 agrees at 11 bases. The CDR3 consists of 14 residues. Unmatched junction bases numbered 3, after V lost 1 base and J lost 9 bases. Germline assignment: CDR1 SGHKS and CDR2 YYEKEE (reference sequence).

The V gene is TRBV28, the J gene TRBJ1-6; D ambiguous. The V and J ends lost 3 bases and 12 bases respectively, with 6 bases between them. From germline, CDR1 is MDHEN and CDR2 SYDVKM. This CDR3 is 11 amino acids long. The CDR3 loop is CASSLGLPLHF. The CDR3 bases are TGTGCCAGCAGTTTGGGGTTACCCCTCCACTTT.

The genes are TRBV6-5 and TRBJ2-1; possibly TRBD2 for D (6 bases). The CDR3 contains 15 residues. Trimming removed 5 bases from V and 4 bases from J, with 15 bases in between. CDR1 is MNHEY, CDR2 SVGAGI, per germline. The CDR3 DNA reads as TGTGCCAGCAGTAATCTTCGGACTAAGTACAATGAGCAGTTCTTC. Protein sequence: CASSNLRTKYNEQFF.

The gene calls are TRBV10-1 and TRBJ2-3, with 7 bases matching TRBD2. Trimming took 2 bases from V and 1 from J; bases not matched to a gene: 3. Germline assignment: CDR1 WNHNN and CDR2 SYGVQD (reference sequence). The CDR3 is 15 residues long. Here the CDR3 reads CASSERLAGTDTQYF. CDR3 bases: TGCGCCAGCAGTGAGAGGCTAGCGGGCACAGATACGCAGTATTTT.